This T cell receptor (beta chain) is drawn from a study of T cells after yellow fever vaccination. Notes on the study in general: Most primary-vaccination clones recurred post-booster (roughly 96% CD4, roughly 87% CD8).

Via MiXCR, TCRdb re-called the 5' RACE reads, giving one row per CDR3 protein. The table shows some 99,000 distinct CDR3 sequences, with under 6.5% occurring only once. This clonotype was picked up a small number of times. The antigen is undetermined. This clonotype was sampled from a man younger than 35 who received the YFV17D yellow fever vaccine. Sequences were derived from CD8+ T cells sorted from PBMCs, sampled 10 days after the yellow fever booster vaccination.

The CDR3 loop is CASSLGTRSYNEQFF. In DNA form, the CDR3 reads TGTGCCAGCAGCTTAGGGACTAGGTCCTACAATGAGCAGTTCTTC. The V call is TRBV11-2, the J call TRBJ2-1, with 7 bases matching TRBD2. This CDR3 has 15 residues. Germline CDR1 SGHAT, CDR2 FQNNGV. V shed 1 base and J 1 base; nucleotides not matched to a gene: 1.